This is a list of T cell receptor beta chains from one sample in a study of CXCR3-negative and CXCR3-positive naive CD8 T cells. TCRdb reanalyzed the 5' RACE reads, giving one entry per CDR3 protein sequence and no DNA. This sample's table has about 57,000 distinct CDR3 sequences. The sample taken for sequencing was memory CD8+ T cells from blood. The receptors were sampled from a human donor in good health. Some clones in this sample may be carry-over from other donors' samples. The CDR3 runs from the conserved cysteine through the conserved F or W.

J gene	CDR3 length	V gene	CDR3 protein
TRBJ2-1	15	TRBV7-6	CASSSRDSLYGEQFF
TRBJ1-2	17	TRBV24-1	CATSDLASGRPNYGYTF
TRBJ2-7	15	TRBV12-3/TRBV12-4	CASSSLRDSSYEQYF
TRBJ2-7	13	TRBV7-8	CASTPGTGYEQYF
TRBJ1-2	19	TRBV11-2	CASSLGGRMGDSSGYGYTF
TRBJ2-1	12	TRBV29-1	CSVLDTHNEQFF
TRBJ2-2	17	TRBV6-2/TRBV6-3	CASSPAGGQVATGELFF
TRBJ2-7	15	TRBV27	CASSFGGPVSYEQYF
TRBJ2-2	14	TRBV2	CASRDGTHTGELFF
TRBJ2-1	16	TRBV4-3	CASSQDMLAGGREQFF
TRBJ2-1	19	TRBV21-1	CASSVPGLAGVATYNEQFF
TRBJ2-7	14	TRBV28	CASNELAGGHVQYF
TRBJ1-2	13	TRBV29-1	CSVPPLSNYGYTF
TRBJ2-3	19	TRBV6-6	CASSYSLLAGVESTDTQYF
TRBJ2-7	18	TRBV29-1	CSFTAPPTARGGLYEQYF
TRBJ2-3	15	TRBV9	CASSVSGGEGDTQYF
TRBJ2-1	16	TRBV20-1	CSARGKALTPYNEQFF
TRBJ2-7	15	TRBV6-5	CASSYTLAGPGEQYF
TRBJ2-7	13	TRBV29-1	CSVGVVGANEQYF
TRBJ1-2	11	TRBV28	CASSLSYGYTF
TRBJ2-5	17	TRBV4-1	CASSPAYLRAGQETQYF
TRBJ2-5	11	TRBV29-1	CSVELYKTQYF
TRBJ2-1	16	TRBV20-1	CSARELVSPARGEQFF
TRBJ2-5	17	TRBV7-2	CASSLASGGFPKETQYF
TRBJ2-2	14	TRBV6-5	CASSPSEYTGELFF
TRBJ2-7	15	TRBV20-1	CSARDHGVGSYEQYF